A single T cell receptor (beta chain) is shown here with its context. Amplification of TCR beta CDR3 regions used RNA as the template. The TCR CDR3 first-round RT-PCR relied on the HTBI primer set. TCRdb reprocessed the multiplex PCR reads with MiXCR, giving one entry per CDR3 protein. Of about 770,000 distinct CDR3 sequences in the sample, approximately 19% were seen once. The CDR3 has 16 amino acids. V was pared by 6 bases and J by 4 bases, with 11 bases of the junction left unmatched. Germline-derived CDR1 and CDR2 are MNHNS and SASEGT. This sample is drawn from a study of T cells in Graves' hyperthyroidism and ophthalmopathy.

This receptor was obtained from a woman between 50 and 59 years old with Graves' hyperthyroidism that later progressed to Graves' ophthalmopathy. The material sequenced was blood. The V call is TRBV6-1, the J call TRBJ2-2; 7 bases are shared with TRBD1. The CDR3 is CASRRDYRGPTGELFF. CDR3 sequence (DNA): TGTGCCAGCAGGCGAGATTACAGGGGACCCACCGGGGAGCTGTTTTTT.